This T cell receptor (beta chain) was recovered during a study of human T cells and chemical hapten exposure. TCRdb ran MiXCR on the RACE reads and lists one entry per CDR3 protein. The table shows approximately 350,000 distinct CDR3 sequences, with about 6% occurring only once. Note on this clonotype: Its antigen is unidentified.

Study conclusions and caveats: In comparison with controls, expanded TCRs gave rise to a significantly larger number of large CDR3 similarity clusters. No alteration of TCRs above 1 in 1000 frequency was seen with DPC sensitization.

The time point is: patch test 2, 6 weeks after DPC sensitization. Noted treatment: therapeutic diphenylcyclopropenone sensitization with weekly scalp DPC. Material: whole blood, obtained in connection with sensitization to the hapten diphenylcyclopropenone (DPC). The TCR originated in a woman between 18 and 29 years old with alopecia areata. Some clones in this sample may be carry-over from other donors' samples.

The CDR3 bases are TGTGCCAGCAGCGATGGAGCGGGGGGGCAAATAGATACGCAGTATTTT. Protein sequence: CASSDGAGGQIDTQYF. The V and J genes are TRBV6-4 and TRBJ2-3; 10 nucleotides match TRBD2. The V gene end was trimmed by 6 bases and the J gene end by 5 bases; junction bases not matched to a gene: 11. CDR3 length: 16 amino acids. Germline CDR1 is MRHNA and CDR2 is SNTAGT.